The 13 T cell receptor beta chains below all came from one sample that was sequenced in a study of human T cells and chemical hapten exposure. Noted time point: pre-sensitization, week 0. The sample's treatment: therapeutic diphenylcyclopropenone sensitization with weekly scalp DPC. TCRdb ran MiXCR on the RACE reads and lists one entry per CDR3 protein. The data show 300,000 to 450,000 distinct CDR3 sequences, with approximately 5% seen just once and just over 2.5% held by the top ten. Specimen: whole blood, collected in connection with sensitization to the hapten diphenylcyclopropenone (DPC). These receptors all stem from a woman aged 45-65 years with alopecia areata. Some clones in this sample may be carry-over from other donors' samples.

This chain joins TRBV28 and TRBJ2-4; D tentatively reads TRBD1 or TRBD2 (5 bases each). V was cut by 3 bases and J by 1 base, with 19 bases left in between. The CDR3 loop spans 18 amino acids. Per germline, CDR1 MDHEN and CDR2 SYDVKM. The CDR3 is CASSFRWRGASAKNIQYF. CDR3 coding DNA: TGTGCCAGCAGTTTTCGGTGGAGAGGGGCATCCGCCAAAAACATTCAGTACTTC.

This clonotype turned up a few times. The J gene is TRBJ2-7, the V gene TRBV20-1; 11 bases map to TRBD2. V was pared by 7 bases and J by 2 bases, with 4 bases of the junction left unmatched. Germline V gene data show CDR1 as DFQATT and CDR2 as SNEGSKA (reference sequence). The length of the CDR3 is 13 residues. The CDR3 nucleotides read TGCAGTGTCGGGACTAGCGGTACCTACGAGCAGTACTTC. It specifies CSVGTSGTYEQYF.

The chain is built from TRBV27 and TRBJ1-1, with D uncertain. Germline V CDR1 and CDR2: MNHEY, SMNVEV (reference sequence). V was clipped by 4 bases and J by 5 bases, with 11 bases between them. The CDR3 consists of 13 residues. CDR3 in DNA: TGTGCCAGCAGTTCGGCTATTAGGACTGAAGCTTTCTTT. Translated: CASSSAIRTEAFF.

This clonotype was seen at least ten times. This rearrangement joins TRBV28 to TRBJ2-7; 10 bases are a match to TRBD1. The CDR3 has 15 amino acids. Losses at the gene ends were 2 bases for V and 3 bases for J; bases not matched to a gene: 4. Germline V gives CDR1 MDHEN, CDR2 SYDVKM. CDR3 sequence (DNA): TGTGCCAGCAGTTTAGTGACAGGGGGCCTCTACGAGCAGTACTTC. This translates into CASSLVTGGLYEQYF.

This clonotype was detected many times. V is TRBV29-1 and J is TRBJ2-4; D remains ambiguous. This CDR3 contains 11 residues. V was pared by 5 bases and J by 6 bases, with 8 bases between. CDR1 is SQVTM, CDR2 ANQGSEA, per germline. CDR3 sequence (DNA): TGCAGCGTTTGGACGGCAAACATTCAGTACTTC. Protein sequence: CSVWTANIQYF.

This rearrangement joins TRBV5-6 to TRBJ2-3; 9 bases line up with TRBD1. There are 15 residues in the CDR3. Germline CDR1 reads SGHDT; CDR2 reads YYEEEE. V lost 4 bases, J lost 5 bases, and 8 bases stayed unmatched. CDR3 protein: CASSGEQGAVDTQYF. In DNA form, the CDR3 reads TGTGCCAGCAGCGGAGAACAGGGGGCTGTAGATACGCAGTATTTT.

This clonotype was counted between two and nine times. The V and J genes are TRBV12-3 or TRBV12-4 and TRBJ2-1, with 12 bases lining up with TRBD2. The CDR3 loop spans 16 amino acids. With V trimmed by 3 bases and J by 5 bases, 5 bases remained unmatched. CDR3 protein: CASSLTSGRLDNEQFF. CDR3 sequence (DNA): TGTGCCAGCAGTTTGACTAGCGGGAGACTGGACAATGAGCAGTTCTTC.

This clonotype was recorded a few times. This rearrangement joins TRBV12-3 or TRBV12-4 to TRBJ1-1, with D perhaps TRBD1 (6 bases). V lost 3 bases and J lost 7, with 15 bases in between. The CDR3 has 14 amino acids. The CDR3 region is CASSFGGLGGEAFF. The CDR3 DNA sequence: TGTGCCAGCAGTTTTGGGGGGCTTGGTGGTGAAGCTTTCTTT.

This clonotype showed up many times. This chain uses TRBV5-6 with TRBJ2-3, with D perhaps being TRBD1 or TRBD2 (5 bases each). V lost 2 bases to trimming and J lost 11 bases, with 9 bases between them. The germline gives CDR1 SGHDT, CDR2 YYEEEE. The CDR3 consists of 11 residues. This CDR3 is CASSFGGMQYF. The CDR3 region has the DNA TGTGCCAGCAGCTTTGGGGGAATGCAGTATTTT.

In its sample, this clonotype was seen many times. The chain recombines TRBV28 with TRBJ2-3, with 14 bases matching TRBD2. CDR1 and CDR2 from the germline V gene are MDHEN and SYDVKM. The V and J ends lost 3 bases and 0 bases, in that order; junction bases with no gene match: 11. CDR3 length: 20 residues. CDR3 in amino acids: CASSFSGLAGATPSTDTQYF. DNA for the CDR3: TGTGCCAGCAGTTTCTCGGGACTAGCGGGAGCCACTCCTAGCACAGATACGCAGTATTTT.

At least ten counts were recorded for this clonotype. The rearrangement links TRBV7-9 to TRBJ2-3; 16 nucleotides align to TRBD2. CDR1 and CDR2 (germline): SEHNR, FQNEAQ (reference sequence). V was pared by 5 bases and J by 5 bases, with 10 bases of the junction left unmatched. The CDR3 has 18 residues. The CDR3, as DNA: TGTGCCAGCAGCGGTTACCCGGGACTAGCGGGAGGGAAAGATACGCAGTATTTT. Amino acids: CASSGYPGLAGGKDTQYF.

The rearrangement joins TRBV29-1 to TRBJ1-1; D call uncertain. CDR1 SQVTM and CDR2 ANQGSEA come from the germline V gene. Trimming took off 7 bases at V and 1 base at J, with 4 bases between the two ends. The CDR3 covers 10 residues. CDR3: CSAGNTEAFF. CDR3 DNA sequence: TGCAGCGCAGGGAACACTGAAGCTTTCTTT.

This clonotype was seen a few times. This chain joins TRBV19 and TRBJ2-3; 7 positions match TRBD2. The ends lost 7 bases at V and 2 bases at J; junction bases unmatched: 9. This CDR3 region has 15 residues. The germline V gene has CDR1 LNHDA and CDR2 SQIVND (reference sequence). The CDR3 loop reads CASMALADTTDTQYF. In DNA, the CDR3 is TGTGCCAGTATGGCCCTAGCGGACACCACAGATACGCAGTATTTT.